The 31 T cell receptor beta chains in this list originate from one sample, sequenced in a study of T cells in women clearing cervical HPV infection. TCRdb keeps only in-frame clones here, not all; method: immunoSEQ multiplex PCR. The sample has more than 40,000 clones. Sequencing was performed on blood buffy coat. The receptors here all came from a woman between 18 and 70 years old with a cervical HPV16 infection that either progressed to CIN3+ or cleared (not recorded which).

In regard to this clone: With the read ending 3 residues before the CDR3 end, the germline J gene is used to fill in that end. The chain couples TRBV19 to TRBJ2-3; 8 bases match TRBD2. The CDR3 covers 15 residues. Germline CDR1 reads LNHDA; CDR2 reads SQIVND (reference sequence). After removal of 3 bases from V and 2 bases from J, the junction contained 4 bases not matched to a gene. The chain's CDR3 is CASSIQRGFTDTQYF. The covered CDR3 bases are TGTGCCAGTAGTATTCAGCGGGGGTTCACAGATACG.

About this clone itself: The junction departs from the called germline gene at one end, perhaps through a read error. The read ends 3 residues before the CDR3 terminus; that terminus is restored from the germline J gene. The rearrangement links TRBV7-9 to TRBJ2-7, with 8 bases that match TRBD1. The germline V gene encodes CDR1 SEHNR and CDR2 FQNEAQ (reference sequence). This CDR3 region has 14 residues. The CDR3 DNA, read in part, is TGTTCCAGCAGCTTAGGGGGACAGGCCTACGAG. Its protein is CSSSLGGQAYE. The whole CDR3 is CSSSLGGQAYEQYF.

As concerns this clone: The sequenced fragment ends 3 residues before the CDR3 boundary, so the rest is inferred from the germline J gene. The rearrangement joins TRBV7-2 to TRBJ1-6; TRBD1 is a possible D gene (6 bases). Germline V lookup: CDR1 SGHTA, CDR2 FQGNSA. CDR3 length: 15 residues. The V end lost 2 bases, the J end lost 7 bases, and 12 bases lay between the germline ends. Partial CDR3 DNA: TGTGCCAGCAGCTTAATCCAGCAGGGGAATTCACCC. This codes for CASSLIQQGNSP. The entire CDR3 reads CASSLIQQGNSPLHF.

About this clone: The read ends 3 residues before the CDR3 terminus; that terminus is restored from the germline J gene. The chain combines TRBV12-5 with TRBJ1-6, with 7 bases matching TRBD1. V was pared by 5 bases and J by 5 bases, with 9 bases of the junction left unmatched. Germline V gene data show CDR1 as LGHNT and CDR2 as FRNRAP. This CDR3 spans 16 amino acids. The DNA read from the CDR3 is TGTGCTAGTGGTCGACAACAGGGGAGTCATAATTCACCC. Translating gives CASGRQQGSHNSP. The whole CDR3 protein is CASGRQQGSHNSPLHF.

Notes on this clone: The read comes to an end 3 residues before the CDR3 does, leaving the germline J gene to fill in the end. The chain recombines TRBV20-1 with TRBJ1-6, with 7 bases identical to TRBD1. V lost 1 base and J lost 8; bases outside the gene matches: 8. Germline lookup yields CDR1 DFQATT and CDR2 SNEGSKA (reference sequence). The CDR3 extends over 15 amino acids. This CDR3 is CSARVLDRDHSPLHF. CDR3 bases read: TGCAGTGCTAGAGTTCTAGACAGGGACCATTCACCC.

For this clone: Read coverage stops 3 residues before the CDR3 terminus; the germline J gene supplies the remainder. The V gene is TRBV12-3 or TRBV12-4, the J gene TRBJ2-1, with 12 bases matching TRBD2. V lost 3 bases, J lost 8 bases, and 5 bases stayed unmatched. The CDR3 has 15 residues. The sequenced CDR3 bases are TGTGCCAGCAGTTTTCTAGCGGGGGGGCGGGATGAG. Its translation is CASSFLAGGRDE. The complete CDR3 reads CASSFLAGGRDEQFF.

In regard to this clone: The CDR3 is cut off 3 residues early in the read; its end comes from the germline J gene. This rearrangement joins TRBV4-1 to TRBJ1-2; 9 nucleotides agree with TRBD1. The V segment lost 0 bases and the J segment 5 bases; nucleotides outside the gene matches: 7. This CDR3 has 16 amino acids. Germline V gene data show CDR1 as MGHRA and CDR2 as YSYEKL. The CDR3 here is CASSQDSTDRGYGYTF. The part of the CDR3 DNA that was read is TGCGCCAGCAGCCAAGACTCGACAGACAGGGGGTATGGC.

For this clone: The CDR3 is cut off 3 residues early in the read; its end comes from the germline J gene. J is TRBJ2-3 and V is TRBV11-1; TRBD1 aligns across 8 bases. The V and J ends lost 4 bases and 8 bases, in that order; junction bases with no gene match: 5. This CDR3 contains 13 residues. Germline V CDR1 and CDR2: SGHAT, FQDESV (reference sequence). The chain's CDR3 is CASSSTDRGTQYF. CDR3 bases read: TGTGCCAGCAGCTCCACTGACAGGGGTACG.

Comments on this clone: Read sequence stops 3 residues before the CDR3 end, and the germline J gene provides the missing end. The chain employs TRBV7-2 and TRBJ1-1; D is uncertain. Germline V gene data show CDR1 as SGHTA and CDR2 as FQGNSA. V lost 2 bases, J lost 2 bases, and 12 bases lay in between. CDR3 size: 15 residues. The sequenced part of the CDR3 DNA is TGTGCCAGCAGCTTAAAGGTTGGCGGCAACACTGAA. Protein product: CASSLKVGGNTE. The CDR3 in full is CASSLKVGGNTEAFF. Variable domain in full (rest from reference TRBV7-2 and TRBJ1-1): GAGVSQSPSNKVTEKGKDVELRCDPISGHTALYWYRQSLGQGLEFLIYFQGNSAPDKSGLPSDRFSAERTGGSVSTLTIQRTQQEDSAVYLCASSLKVGGNTEAFFGQGTRLTVV.

As regards this clone: With the read ending 3 residues before the CDR3 end, the germline J gene is used to fill in that end. The rearrangement links TRBV5-6 to TRBJ2-2; maybe TRBD2 (6 bases). This CDR3 contains 14 residues. CDR1 and CDR2 (germline): SGHDT, YYEEEE. The CDR3 DNA, read in part, is TGTGCCAGCAGCTTGGCCGGGACTGGATCACCG. Translation gives CASSLAGTGSP. The entire CDR3 protein is CASSLAGTGSPLFF.

Comments on this clone: The read ends 3 residues shy of where the CDR3 ends; the end is completed using the germline J gene. This chain joins TRBV18 and TRBJ2-3; D remains unclear. The germline V gene encodes CDR1 KGHSH and CDR2 LQKENI. CDR3 length equals 14 residues. The DNA read from the CDR3 is TGTGCCAGCTCACCAATCCCCGGTCAAGAGACG. It codes for CASSPIPGQET. The full CDR3 reads CASSPIPGQETQYF.

On this clone: The sequence runs out 3 residues before the end of the CDR3; the remainder is reconstructed from the germline J gene. This specimen includes other DNA sequences encoding the same CDR3. The chain recombines TRBV20-1 with TRBJ2-5; 9 nucleotides line up with TRBD1. J was trimmed by 5 bases and V by 1 base; bases with no gene match: 5. CDR1 and CDR2 from the germline V gene are DFQATT and SNEGSKA (reference sequence). This CDR3 has 14 residues. CDR3 in amino acids: CSARVTGGWETQYF. The DNA read from the CDR3 is TGCAGTGCTAGAGTGACAGGGGGGTGGGAGACC.

The CDR3 here is CSGQLAGVYNEQFF. The CDR3 DNA, read in part, is TGCAGCGGACAACTAGCGGGGGTCTACAATGAG. The V and J genes are TRBV29-1 and TRBJ2-1; the match to TRBD2 covers 11 bases. The CDR3 extends 3 residues past the end of the read, so its final part is completed from the germline J gene. This CDR3 has 14 residues. The J segment lost 3 bases and the V segment lost 7 bases, leaving 5 bases of the junction unmatched. Germline V gene lookup returns CDR1 SQVTM and CDR2 ANQGSEA.

On this clone: The CDR3 goes on 3 residues after the read ends, and that part is filled in from the germline J gene. The J gene is TRBJ2-3, the V gene TRBV19, with a tentative D call TRBD2 (7 bases). Germline loops: CDR1 LNHDA, CDR2 SQIVND (reference sequence). CDR3 length: 14 amino acids. The DNA read from the CDR3 is TGTGCCAGTAGTGTGGGGGGGCGAAAAGAGACG. This encodes CASSVGGRKET. The full CDR3 protein reads CASSVGGRKETQYF. The full variable domain, completed using reference TRBV19 and TRBJ2-3, is DGGITQSPKYLFRKEGQNVTLSCEQNLNHDAMYWYRQDPGQGLRLIYYSQIVNDFQKGDIAEGYSVSREKKESFPLTVTSAQKNPTAFYLCASSVGGRKETQYFGPGTRLTVL.

In regard to this clone: The CDR3 extends 3 residues past the end of the read, so its final part is completed from the germline J gene. The V gene is TRBV20-1, the J gene TRBJ2-1, with 8 bases aligning to TRBD2. The CDR3 sequence is 15 residues long. CDR1 and CDR2 from the germline V gene are DFQATT and SNEGSKA (reference sequence). Losses at the gene ends were 6 bases for V and 1 base for J; bases not matched to a gene: 8. This CDR3 reads CSAYPTSVSYNEQFF. The sequenced CDR3 bases are TGCAGTGCCTACCCGACTAGCGTGTCCTACAATGAG.

Worth noting for this clone: The junction departs from germline at one end; a sequencing error may be responsible. The same CDR3 can be traced to other DNA sequences in this sample. CDR3 DNA, as far as it was read: TGTGCCAGCAGTTACGCAGGGCCTTATGGAGGAAACACA. This translates into CASSYAGPYGGNT. The whole CDR3 sequence is CASSYAGPYGGNTIYF. The V and J genes are TRBV6-2 or TRBV6-3 and TRBJ1-3, with a weak D call TRBD1 (5 bases). The read is 3 residues too short to cover the CDR3 end, so that end is filled in from the germline J gene. Per the germline V gene, CDR1 is MNHEY and CDR2 is SVGEGT. The CDR3 totals 16 residues.

On this clone: The read comes to an end 3 residues before the CDR3 does, leaving the germline J gene to fill in the end. V usage is TRBV7-2 and J usage is TRBJ1-5; 7 nucleotides line up with TRBD1. Germline V lookup: CDR1 SGHTA, CDR2 FQGNSA. The CDR3 is 14 residues long. With 3 bases clipped from V and 2 bases from J, the junction kept 1 base outside the gene matches. The CDR3: CASSFTGGNQPQHF. CDR3 DNA, as far as it was read: TGTGCCAGCAGCTTTACAGGGGGCAATCAGCCC.

Comment on this clone: The junction does not match germline at one end; this may be a read error. The read terminates 3 residues before the CDR3 end, so the remaining end is supplied by the germline J gene. The rearrangement joins TRBV20-1 to TRBJ1-2; the D gene is possibly TRBD1 (5 bases). This CDR3 spans 12 amino acids. Germline V gives CDR1 DFQATT, CDR2 SNEGSKA (reference sequence). CDR3 DNA, as far as it was read: TGCAGTACTAGCGACAGAGACTATGGC. This translates into CSTSDRDYG. From start to end, the CDR3 is CSTSDRDYGYTF.

Details on this clone: The read falls 3 residues short of the CDR3 end, and the missing part is taken from the germline J gene. The chain employs TRBV30 and TRBJ1-2, with a possible D match to TRBD1 (5 bases). V was cut by 0 bases and J by 4 bases, with 9 bases left in between. CDR1 is GTSNPN and CDR2 is SVGIG in the germline V gene (reference sequence). This CDR3 spans 13 amino acids. The CDR3 bases that were read are TGTGCCTGGAGTGTACTGGGGGGCTATGGC. As protein: CAWSVLGGYG. The CDR3 reads in full as CAWSVLGGYGYTF.

With regard to this clone: The read comes to an end 3 residues before the CDR3 does, leaving the germline J gene to fill in the end. The chain combines TRBV10-1 with TRBJ2-7; 9 nucleotides match TRBD1. Germline assignment: CDR1 WNHNN and CDR2 SYGVQD (reference sequence). V dropped 1 base and J dropped 2; count of bases not matched to a gene: 3. The CDR3 runs 15 residues. The covered CDR3 bases are TGCGCCAGCAGTGAGTACGACAGGGGGGCCTACGAG. It translates to CASSEYDRGAYE. The CDR3, in full, reads CASSEYDRGAYEQYF.

As concerns this clone: The read halts 3 residues ahead of the CDR3 end, with the missing end drawn from the germline J gene. J is TRBJ2-2 and V is TRBV7-3; 7 bases map to TRBD2. The CDR3 runs 16 residues. The germline V gene encodes CDR1 SGHTA and CDR2 FQGTGA. The junction had 8 bases not matched to a gene; V was cut back by 3 bases and J by 4 bases. The DNA read from the CDR3 is TGTGCCAGCAGCTTTGGGGGGGGGAGGAGCACCGGGGAG. Amino acids: CASSFGGGRSTGE. The whole CDR3 sequence reads CASSFGGGRSTGELFF. The full variable domain, its missing parts supplied by reference TRBV7-3 and TRBJ2-2, is GAGVSQTPSNKVTEKGKYVELRCDPISGHTALYWYRQSLGQGPEFLIYFQGTGAADDSGLPNDRFFAVRPEGSVSTLKIQRTERGDSAVYLCASSFGGGRSTGELFFGEGSRLTVL.

Notes on this clone: The DNA ends 3 residues before the CDR3 does, and the rest of the CDR3 is filled in from the germline J gene. The genes are TRBV7-9 and TRBJ1-2; a possible D gene is TRBD1 (6 bases). Germline CDR1 reads SEHNR; CDR2 reads FQNEAQ (reference sequence). This CDR3 comprises 13 residues. Trimming removed 2 bases at V and 7 bases at J, with 11 bases between. CDR3 DNA, as far as it was read: TGTGCCAGCAGCTTATGGGGGCCTCTTGGC. Protein product: CASSLWGPLG. The entire CDR3 protein is CASSLWGPLGYTF.

Concerning this clone: The sequence runs out 3 residues before the end of the CDR3; the remainder is reconstructed from the germline J gene. This sequence joins TRBV19 and TRBJ2-3; D remains unclear. Trimming left V 5 bases short and J 2 bases short, with 8 bases between. Looked up from germline, CDR1 is LNHDA and CDR2 is SQIVND (reference sequence). CDR3 length equals 13 residues. The CDR3 loop reads CASSPSNTDTQYF. CDR3 DNA (partial): TGTGCCAGTAGTCCCAGTAACACAGATACG. Based on the CDR3 plus reference TRBV19 and TRBJ2-3, the full variable domain is DGGITQSPKYLFRKEGQNVTLSCEQNLNHDAMYWYRQDPGQGLRLIYYSQIVNDFQKGDIAEGYSVSREKKESFPLTVTSAQKNPTAFYLCASSPSNTDTQYFGPGTRLTVL.

In the case of this clone: The read is 3 residues too short to cover the CDR3 end, so that end is filled in from the germline J gene. This chain connects TRBV18 to TRBJ2-2; D remains ambiguous. The germline V gene has CDR1 KGHSH and CDR2 LQKENI. This CDR3 comprises 20 residues. The CDR3 spells CASSPPDRWLAARHNEKLFF. The covered CDR3 bases are TGTGCCAGCTCACCACCGGATCGGTGGCTGGCAGCCAGGCATAATGAAAAG.

Remarks on this clone: The CDR3 end is not reached by the read, which stops 3 residues before it; the germline J gene fills it in. The chain carries TRBV20-1 and TRBJ2-5; D remains ambiguous. The V end was cut by 3 bases, the J end by 5 bases, with 10 bases between. Germline CDR1 and CDR2: DFQATT and SNEGSKA (reference sequence). The CDR3 spans 12 residues. The DNA read from the CDR3 is TGCAGTGCTAGGGCGGCTCTGGAGACC. Translation: CSARAALET. The entire CDR3 sequence reads CSARAALETQYF.

The sequenced part of the CDR3 DNA is TGTGCCAGCAGCCTCCAGGGTCTAGGCTCCTACGAG. This codes for CASSLQGLGSYE. The full CDR3 sequence reads CASSLQGLGSYEQYF. The rearrangement uses TRBV14 and TRBJ2-7, with D perhaps matching TRBD1 (5 bases). The CDR3 end is not reached by the read, which stops 3 residues before it; the germline J gene fills it in. Germline V lookup: CDR1 SGHDN, CDR2 FVKESK. Trimming left V 4 bases short and J 0 bases short, with 13 bases between. There are 15 residues in the CDR3. Combining the CDR3 with reference TRBV14 and TRBJ2-7 gives the whole variable domain EAGVTQFPSHSVIEKGQTVTLRCDPISGHDNLYWYRRVMGKEIKFLLHFVKESKQDESGMPNNRFLAERTGGTYSTLKVQPAELEDSGVYFCASSLQGLGSYEQYFGPGTRLTVT.

For this clone: The CDR3 extends 3 residues past the end of the read, so its final part is completed from the germline J gene. V gene TRBV10-3 combines with J gene TRBJ1-4, with TRBD1 as a possible D gene (5 bases). The CDR3 is made up of 15 amino acids. The V end was cut by 4 bases, the J end by 4 bases, with 13 bases between. Germline-derived CDR1 and CDR2 are ENHRY and SYGVKD. The CDR3 sequence: CAISGGEGYNEKLFF. The CDR3 bases that were read are TGTGCCATCAGTGGGGGCGAGGGTTATAATGAAAAA.

About this clone: The read falls 3 residues short of the CDR3 end, and the missing part is taken from the germline J gene. V usage is TRBV11-2 and J usage is TRBJ1-3; TRBD1 matches 8 bases. This CDR3 region has 14 residues. J was trimmed by 7 bases and V by 6 bases; bases with no gene match: 8. The germline V gene encodes CDR1 SGHAT and CDR2 FQNNGV. The covered CDR3 bases are TGTGCCAGCAGGATGATGGACAGGGTTAACACC. Amino acid sequence: CASRMMDRVNT. Given in full, the CDR3 is CASRMMDRVNTIYF. Using reference TRBV11-2 and TRBJ1-3 for the parts outside the CDR3, the full variable domain is EAGVAQSPRYKIIEKRQSVAFWCNPISGHATLYWYQQILGQGPKLLIQFQNNGVVDDSQLPKDRFSAERLKGVDSTLKIQPAKLEDSAVYLCASRMMDRVNTIYFGEGSWLTVV.

Worth noting for this clone: The CDR3 end falls 3 residues outside the read, so it is completed with the germline J gene. This chain joins TRBV7-6 and TRBJ1-4; the match to TRBD1 covers 7 bases. The germline CDR1 and CDR2 sequences are SGHVS and FNYEAQ. The V and J ends lost 5 bases and 2 bases, in that order; junction bases with no gene match: 8. The CDR3 extends over 16 amino acids. CDR3 DNA, as far as it was read: TGTGCCAGCAGCCCGCCAGGGGGTGGGACTAATGAAAAA. This sequence encodes CASSPPGGGTNEK. The entire CDR3 reads CASSPPGGGTNEKLFF.

About this clone: Read coverage stops 3 residues before the CDR3 terminus; the germline J gene supplies the remainder. This chain links TRBV19 with TRBJ2-7; D not resolved. Germline lookup yields CDR1 LNHDA and CDR2 SQIVND (reference sequence). The CDR3 contains 15 residues. Trimming pared 4 bases from V and 0 bases from J, leaving 13 bases between. CDR3 amino acids: CASSTKSGPSYEQYF. The part of the CDR3 DNA that was read is TGTGCCAGTAGTACGAAAAGTGGGCCCTCCTACGAG.

A remark on this clone: The read halts 3 residues ahead of the CDR3 end, with the missing end drawn from the germline J gene. The genes are TRBV20-1 and TRBJ2-3; D uncertain. Germline V CDR1 and CDR2: DFQATT, SNEGSKA (reference sequence). This CDR3 comprises 15 residues. CDR3 DNA (partial): TGCAGTGCTAGAGATAGAAGGGCAACTCAAGAGACG. Protein: CSARDRRATQET. In full, the CDR3 is CSARDRRATQETQYF.